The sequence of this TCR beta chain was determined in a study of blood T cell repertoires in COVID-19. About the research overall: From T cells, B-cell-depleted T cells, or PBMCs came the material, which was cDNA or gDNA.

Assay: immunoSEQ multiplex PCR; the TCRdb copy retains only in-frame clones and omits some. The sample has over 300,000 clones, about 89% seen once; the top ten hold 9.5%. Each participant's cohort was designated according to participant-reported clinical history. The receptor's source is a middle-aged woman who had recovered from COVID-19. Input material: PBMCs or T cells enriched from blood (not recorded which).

The CDR3: CAISERQELGAFF. As DNA, the CDR3 is TGTGCCATCAGTGAGAGACAGGAGCTTGGAGCTTTCTTT. The rearrangement uses TRBV10-3 and TRBJ1-1; possible D gene TRBD1, 6 bases. This CDR3 spans 13 amino acids. Trimming took off 2 bases at V and 10 bases at J, with 14 bases between the two ends. Germline values: CDR1 ENHRY, CDR2 SYGVKD.